This T cell receptor beta chain was found in a study of T cells in Graves' hyperthyroidism and ophthalmopathy. The study, taken as a whole, reports: Most clonotypes expanded in thyroid above 0.001 were likewise present in blood. A model of 13 V-J pairs discriminated ophthalmopathy from stable hyperthyroidism.

It was RNA transcripts that yielded the amplified TCR beta CDR3 regions. HTBI primers were the set used in a first-round RT-PCR of the TCR CDR3. TCRdb re-derived calls from the multiplex PCR reads in MiXCR, one entry per CDR3 protein. The sample includes some 320,000 distinct CDR3 sequences, roughly 13% seen only once; the top ten take almost 35%. Patients were excluded for uncontrolled infection, other autoimmune disease, pregnancy or lactation. PBMCs came from 7.5 to 10 ml fresh peripheral blood. J gave up 6 bases and V 8 bases, and 11 bases lay outside the gene matches. This CDR3 region has 15 residues. Germline V gives CDR1 SEHNR, CDR2 FQNEAQ (reference sequence). This clonotype showed up just once. Its antigen is still unknown. Given a much more abundant clone one base away, this may be a read error.

The TCR was taken from a woman in her thirties or forties with Graves' ophthalmopathy. The chain links TRBV7-9 to TRBJ2-1, with TRBD1 matching 9 bases. The sample was blood. CDR3 loop: CASYPWGQGVNEQFF. The CDR3 nucleotides read TGTGCCAGCTACCCTTGGGGACAGGGAGTCAATGAGCAGTTCTTC.